This TCR beta chain was sequenced in a study of T cells after yellow fever vaccination. Template-switching 5'RACE yielded the TCR cDNA; a universal primer site and UMIs were added in the process. TCRdb called the 5' RACE reads again in MiXCR, with one record for every CDR3 protein. The sample has approximately 300,000 distinct CDR3 sequences, around 7% seen once. About this clonotype itself: The antigen is not known.

Findings of the study overall: Boosting was followed by the reappearance of most primary-vaccination clones (around 95% CD4, about 90% CD8).

The CDR3 runs 15 residues. From germline, CDR1 is LNHDA and CDR2 SQIVND (reference sequence). J lost 2 bases, V lost 5 bases, and 5 bases had no gene match. The material sequenced was PBMCs, taken about 41 days after the first yellow fever vaccination. V is TRBV19 and J is TRBJ2-3, with TRBD2 matching over 9 bases. The TCR originated in a man aged 18-30 years who received the YFV17D yellow fever vaccine. CDR3 residues: CASSLSSGDTDTQYF. Here the CDR3 DNA reads TGTGCCAGTAGTTTATCTAGCGGGGACACAGATACGCAGTATTTT.